One and the same sample provided the 10 T cell receptor beta chains below, sequenced in a study of technical replicates of blood from a handful of donors. The table came from immunoSEQ multiplex PCR; TCRdb's copy has only in-frame clones and leaves some out. The sample contains some 93,000 clones, 95% of which appear only once. Input material: T cells isolated from PBMCs. Receptor source: a human donor in good health.

The V and J genes are TRBV28 and TRBJ2-4; 7 bases are a match to TRBD2. The CDR3 is 14 amino acids. With V trimmed by 6 bases and J by 8 bases, 10 bases remained unmatched. Germline V lookup: CDR1 MDHEN, CDR2 SYDVKM. The CDR3 nucleotides read TGTGCCAGCAGCCCCGGGACTACGGGGCACATTCAGTACTTC. It translates to CASSPGTTGHIQYF.

The V gene is TRBV7-9, the J gene TRBJ2-3; 11 positions match TRBD2. V shed 1 base and J 0 bases; nucleotides not matched to a gene: 0. The CDR3 contains 16 residues. Germline V CDR1 and CDR2: SEHNR, FQNEAQ (reference sequence). The CDR3 reads CASSLGTSGSTDTQYF. The CDR3 nucleotides are TGTGCCAGCAGCTTAGGGACTAGCGGGAGCACAGATACGCAGTATTTT.

This clone was seen a few times. This chain links TRBV7-6 with TRBJ1-1; a weak D match, TRBD1 (6 bases). Trimming took 7 bases from V and 5 from J, leaving 14 bases between them. Germline CDR1 SGHVS, CDR2 FNYEAQ. The CDR3 loop spans 13 amino acids. The CDR3 protein is CASTQGTGTEAFF. For the CDR3, the DNA is TGTGCCAGCACCCAAGGAACAGGGACTGAAGCTTTCTTT.

The CDR3 DNA reads as TGCGCCAGCAGCTTGGATAGACATGCAGCCGGGGAGCTGTTTTTT. This gives the protein CASSLDRHAAGELFF. V usage is TRBV5-1 and J usage is TRBJ2-2; D gene uncertain. The germline V and J ends were trimmed by 0 bases and 6 bases, with 12 bases remaining between them. The length of the CDR3 is 15 residues. Germline V gives CDR1 SGHRS, CDR2 YFSETQ.

V and J are TRBV27 and TRBJ1-5; perhaps TRBD1 as D (6 bases). V lost 6 bases, J lost 3 bases, and 12 bases lay in between. The CDR3 spans 14 residues. The germline gives CDR1 MNHEY, CDR2 SMNVEV (reference sequence). CDR3 sequence reads: CASREGQTNQPQHF. CDR3 nucleotide sequence: TGTGCCAGCAGGGAAGGACAGACCAATCAGCCCCAGCATTTT.

This chain connects TRBV25-1 to TRBJ1-1, with 7 bases matching TRBD1. Looked up from germline, CDR1 is MGHDK and CDR2 is SYGVNS. The CDR3 has 14 residues. V lost 2 bases and J lost 9; bases outside the gene matches: 9. The DNA for the CDR3 is TGTGCCAGCAGTGAACAAGGCCGGACAGGAAAAGCTTTCTTT. Its translation: CASSEQGRTGKAFF. The whole variable domain, remainder taken from reference TRBV25-1 and TRBJ1-1, is EADIYQTPRYLVIGTGKKITLECSQTMGHDKMYWYQQDPGMELHLIHYSYGVNSTEKGDLSSESTVSRIRTEHFPLTLESARPSHTSQYLCASSEQGRTGKAFFGQGTRLTVV.

The J gene is TRBJ1-4, the V gene TRBV12-2; no DNA check was done on the table's D call, TRBD1. TRBV12-2 is a pseudogene locus. The CDR3 covers 11 residues. The CDR3 region has the DNA TGTGCAAGTCGTTTACAGGAAAAACTGTTTTTT. The encoded protein is CASRLQEKLFF.

The chain carries TRBV4-1 and TRBJ2-2, with D uncertain. Germline CDR1 is MGHRA and CDR2 is YSYEKL. The CDR3 loop spans 14 amino acids. V lost 4 bases and J lost 7, with 13 bases in between. CDR3 bases: TGCGCCAGCAGCCTCCTAGAAAGTGGCGGGGAGCTGTTTTTT. It codes for CASSLLESGGELFF.

The rearrangement joins TRBV5-1 to TRBJ2-1; 8 bases fit TRBD2. V lost 0 bases and J lost 8; bases outside the gene matches: 16. The germline CDR1 and CDR2 sequences are SGHRS and YFSETQ. The CDR3 runs 18 residues. The CDR3, as DNA: TGCGCCAGCAGCTTGGATATCCGCTCGGGGGGGCCATTTTATGAGCAGTTCTTC. Amino acid sequence: CASSLDIRSGGPFYEQFF.

This rearrangement joins TRBV19 to TRBJ1-3; the D is unclear. The germline V and J ends were trimmed by 0 bases and 0 bases, with 12 bases remaining between them. The germline V gene encodes CDR1 LNHDA and CDR2 SQIVND (reference sequence). This CDR3 has 17 residues. The CDR3 DNA reads as TGTGCCAGTAGTATAGATCCGCCCCCGAGCTCTGGAAACACCATATATTTT. It encodes CASSIDPPPSSGNTIYF.